Below, 21 T cell receptor beta chains from the same sample are listed, as sequenced in a study of blood T cell repertoires in COVID-19 (dated by TCRdb to about 2020). The library was built by means of the immunoSEQ multiplex PCR assay. TCRdb re-hosts the immuneACCESS table, in-frame sequences only. Its copies lack some clones; in the studies checked, an unresolved V gene accounts for under half of them, and the cause for the rest is not known. The sample table holds approximately 250,000 clones, of which roughly 84% were seen once. The ten largest account for about 1.5% of the sample. The material sequenced was peripheral blood. The receptors were sampled from a woman aged 40 to 50 who had recovered from COVID-19.

This rearrangement joins TRBV9 to TRBJ1-1; possible D gene TRBD1, 6 bases. Trimming pared 0 bases from V and 3 bases from J, leaving 15 bases between. The CDR3 consists of 16 residues. CDR1 is SGDLS and CDR2 is YYNGEE in the germline V gene. CDR3 loop: CASSVDVGAWDTEAFF. In DNA, the CDR3 is TGTGCCAGCAGCGTAGACGTGGGGGCTTGGGACACTGAAGCTTTCTTT. The variable domain in full, with the rest retrieved from reference TRBV9 and TRBJ1-1, is DSGVTQTPKHLITATGQRVTLRCSPRSGDLSVYWYQQSLDQGLQFLIQYYNGEERAKGNILERFSAQQFPDLHSELNLSSLELGDSALYFCASSVDVGAWDTEAFFGQGTRLTVV.

This clone showed up just once. The rearrangement links TRBV5-1 to TRBJ2-7; 10 positions match TRBD1. CDR1 is SGHRS and CDR2 is YFSETQ in the germline V gene. Trimming cost V 4 bases and J 4 bases; bases outside gene matches: 11. The CDR3 length is 16 residues. The CDR3 loop reads CASSPSRGQGLYEQYF. CDR3 DNA sequence: TGCGCCAGCAGCCCCTCTCGGGGACAGGGGCTTTACGAGCAGTACTTC.

This clone has a single count. The rearrangement joins TRBV28 to TRBJ2-1; D not certain. The CDR3 is 14 residues long. Germline V gene sequence: CDR1 MDHEN, CDR2 SYDVKM. V lost 3 bases and J 7 bases, leaving 13 bases between the germline ends. The CDR3 protein is CASSFLTTSNEQFF. The DNA for the CDR3 is TGTGCCAGCAGTTTTCTTACCACATCGAATGAGCAGTTCTTC.

The chain links TRBV7-9 to TRBJ2-1; possibly TRBD2 for D (6 bases). The CDR3 totals 16 residues. V was shortened by 1 base and J by 1 base, with 11 bases between the two germline ends. Germline CDR1 SEHNR, CDR2 FQNEAQ (reference sequence). The CDR3 coding sequence is TGTGCCAGCAGCTTAGGGGCAGGGACTTCCTACAATGAGCAGTTCTTC. It specifies CASSLGAGTSYNEQFF.

J is TRBJ1-2 and V is TRBV30, with a tentative D call TRBD1 (6 bases). Germline lookup yields CDR1 GTSNPN and CDR2 SVGIG (reference sequence). V gave up 3 bases and J gave up 4 bases, with 15 bases separating them. The CDR3 length is 14 residues. The CDR3 sequence is CAWRGDKVGYGYTF. The CDR3 DNA sequence: TGTGCCTGGAGGGGGGACAAGGTGGGCTATGGCTACACCTTC.

This chain connects TRBV7-9 to TRBJ2-1; 9 bases map to TRBD2. Germline CDR1 is SEHNR and CDR2 is FQNEAQ (reference sequence). This CDR3 is built from 15 residues. J lost 9 bases, V lost 1 base, and 7 bases had no gene match. CDR3: CASSLEAGTSFEQFF. CDR3 nucleotide sequence: TGTGCCAGCAGCTTAGAGGCCGGGACTAGCTTTGAGCAGTTCTTC.

The rearrangement joins TRBV29-1 to TRBJ2-3; 8 bases agree with TRBD2. The CDR3 is 16 amino acids. The trim removed 4 bases at V and 4 bases at J, leaving 13 bases unmatched. Germline CDR1 reads SQVTM; CDR2 reads ANQGSEA. The CDR3 region is CSVGGLAGGGADTQYF. The CDR3 nucleotides are TGCAGCGTTGGGGGCCTAGCGGGTGGTGGGGCAGATACGCAGTATTTT.

V is TRBV19 and J is TRBJ1-5, with 8 bases that match TRBD1. Losses at the gene ends were 1 base for V and 4 bases for J; bases not matched to a gene: 9. Germline lookup yields CDR1 LNHDA and CDR2 SQIVND (reference sequence). The CDR3 contains 17 residues. CDR3 DNA sequence: TGTGCCAGTAGTATAGTAGGACAGGGCTTTAGTAATCAGCCCCAGCATTTT. Encoded protein: CASSIVGQGFSNQPQHF.

This clone was found a few times. The rearrangement links TRBV6-2 or TRBV6-3 to TRBJ2-1, with TRBD1 identical over 12 bases. This CDR3 is 15 amino acids long. After removal of 6 bases from V and 6 bases from J, the junction contained 6 bases not matched to a gene. CDR1 is MNHEY, CDR2 SVGEGT, per germline. CDR3 protein: CASSLGQGAINEQFF. For the CDR3, the DNA is TGTGCCAGCAGCCTGGGACAGGGGGCAATCAATGAGCAGTTCTTC.

The V call is TRBV7-3, the J call TRBJ2-3, with D perhaps matching TRBD1 (5 bases). Germline CDR1 reads SGHTA; CDR2 reads FQGTGA. The CDR3 totals 14 residues. Trimming shortened V by 5 bases and J by 0 bases, and 9 bases separated the two germline ends. The CDR3 coding sequence is TGTGCCAGCAGCGAGACAGCTAGCACAGATACGCAGTATTTT. It translates to CASSETASTDTQYF.

The rearrangement uses TRBV6-5 and TRBJ2-3, with 7 bases that match TRBD1. V gave up 6 bases and J gave up 0 bases; unmatched junction bases: 3. The CDR3 extends over 14 amino acids. CDR1 is MNHEY and CDR2 is SVGAGI in the germline V gene. CDR3 in amino acids: CASRTGFSTDTQYF. The CDR3 coding sequence is TGTGCCAGCAGGACAGGGTTTAGCACAGATACGCAGTATTTT.

The chain links TRBV28 to TRBJ2-7, with 9 positions matching TRBD1. Germline-derived CDR1 and CDR2 are MDHEN and SYDVKM. The CDR3 is 17 residues long. The trim removed 4 bases at V and 1 base at J, leaving 11 bases unmatched. CDR3 loop: CASSSPSTGTGSYEQYF. As DNA, the CDR3 is TGTGCCAGCAGTTCTCCTTCTACTGGGACAGGGTCCTACGAGCAGTACTTC.

The rearrangement uses TRBV5-1 and TRBJ2-7, with TRBD1 as a possible D gene (5 bases). The CDR3 totals 13 residues. V was pared by 4 bases and J by 5 bases, with 13 bases between. CDR1 SGHRS and CDR2 YFSETQ come from the germline V gene. The CDR3 protein is CASSVDRINEQYF. The CDR3 nucleotides read TGCGCCAGCAGCGTTGACAGAATTAACGAGCAGTACTTC.

J is TRBJ1-2 and V is TRBV5-1, with unresolved D. The CDR3 runs to 13 residues. Deletions cut 2 bases from V and 7 bases from J, with 12 bases between. Germline V gene lookup returns CDR1 SGHRS and CDR2 YFSETQ. CDR3 coding DNA: TGCGCCAGCAGCTTTGGCAGGTCTATTGGCTACACCTTC. Protein sequence: CASSFGRSIGYTF.

V and J are TRBV5-6 and TRBJ1-1; 9 nucleotides line up with TRBD1. The junction had 11 bases not matched to a gene; V was cut back by 5 bases and J by 6 bases. The CDR3 length is 15 residues. Germline V lookup: CDR1 SGHDT, CDR2 YYEEEE. The CDR3 is CASRAGTGPWSEAFF. CDR3 nucleotide sequence: TGTGCCAGCAGAGCCGGGACAGGGCCTTGGTCTGAAGCTTTCTTT.

The J gene is TRBJ2-1, the V gene TRBV19; the match to TRBD2 covers 13 bases. This CDR3 spans 14 amino acids. V lost 7 bases and J lost 9; bases outside the gene matches: 6. Germline-derived CDR1 and CDR2 are LNHDA and SQIVND (reference sequence). In DNA form, the CDR3 reads TGTGCCAGTATGATGACTAGCGGGGGGTCTGAGCAGTTCTTC. Protein: CASMMTSGGSEQFF.

The chain uses TRBV7-2 and TRBJ1-1, with 9 bases identical to TRBD1. The ends lost 2 bases at V and 4 bases at J; junction bases unmatched: 5. Germline assignment: CDR1 SGHTA and CDR2 FQGNSA. The CDR3 totals 15 residues. The DNA for the CDR3 is TGTGCCAGCAGCTTAAGGTGGACAGGGGCCACTGAAGCTTTCTTT. It encodes CASSLRWTGATEAFF.

The rearrangement joins TRBV5-1 to TRBJ2-5; 9 nucleotides line up with TRBD1. V gave up 0 bases and J gave up 5 bases; unmatched junction bases: 5. CDR1 SGHRS and CDR2 YFSETQ come from the germline V gene. CDR3 length equals 15 residues. The CDR3 here is CASSLGDRVTETQYF. The CDR3 DNA sequence: TGCGCCAGCAGCTTGGGGGACAGGGTTACGGAGACCCAGTACTTC.

A word on this clone: Other DNA sequences of this sample code for an identical CDR3. The chain is built from TRBV18 and TRBJ2-3, with D maybe TRBD2 (5 bases). This CDR3 has 14 amino acids. The V end lost 3 bases, the J end lost 1 base, and 8 bases lay between the germline ends. Germline lookup yields CDR1 KGHSH and CDR2 LQKENI. The CDR3 sequence: CASSPAEGTDTQYF. The CDR3 nucleotides are TGTGCCAGCTCACCCGCGGAGGGCACAGATACGCAGTATTTT.

The J gene is TRBJ1-4, the V gene TRBV30; TRBD1 aligns across 7 bases. The germline CDR1 and CDR2 sequences are GTSNPN and SVGIG (reference sequence). V gave up 3 bases and J gave up 8 bases; unmatched junction bases: 6. The CDR3 totals 13 residues. The CDR3: CAWSPGQWEKLFF. The CDR3 region has the DNA TGTGCCTGGAGCCCGGGACAGTGGGAAAAACTGTTTTTT.

The V gene is TRBV19, the J gene TRBJ1-2, with TRBD1 as a possible D gene (5 bases). V was clipped by 6 bases and J by 4 bases, with 18 bases between them. The CDR3 is made up of 15 amino acids. Germline lookup yields CDR1 LNHDA and CDR2 SQIVND (reference sequence). CDR3 bases: TGTGCCAGTAGCCCCTCCTCCTCACAGGCCTATGGCTACACCTTC. Amino acid sequence: CASSPSSSQAYGYTF. The complete variable domain, with remaining parts taken from reference TRBV19 and TRBJ1-2, reads DGGITQSPKYLFRKEGQNVTLSCEQNLNHDAMYWYRQDPGQGLRLIYYSQIVNDFQKGDIAEGYSVSREKKESFPLTVTSAQKNPTAFYLCASSPSSSQAYGYTFGSGTRLTVV.